Below are 27 T cell receptor beta chains sequenced from a single sample in a study of blood T cell repertoires in COVID-19. The data were produced by immunoSEQ multiplex PCR, yet TCRdb's version contains in-frame clones alone and is incomplete. This sample has 250,000 to 300,000 clones, with around nine tenths found just once. Source material: PBMCs or T cells enriched from blood (not recorded which). These receptors came from an older woman in a cohort exposed to, infected with or recovered from COVID-19 (not recorded which).

This chain joins TRBV5-1 and TRBJ2-7; possibly TRBD2 for D (6 bases). V lost 0 bases, J lost 7 bases, and 14 bases lay in between. The CDR3 is made up of 14 amino acids. Per germline, CDR1 SGHRS and CDR2 YFSETQ. CDR3 DNA sequence: TGCGCCAGCAGCTTGGACGGGGGATACCGGGAGCAGTACTTC. Translating gives CASSLDGGYREQYF. The complete variable domain, with remaining parts taken from reference TRBV5-1 and TRBJ2-7, reads KAGVTQTPRYLIKTRGQQVTLSCSPISGHRSVSWYQQTPGQGLQFLFEYFSETQRNKGNFPGRFSGRQFSNSRSEMNVSTLELGDSALYLCASSLDGGYREQYFGPGTRLTVT.

This chain connects TRBV7-9 to TRBJ2-7; the D gene is possibly TRBD2 (6 bases). Germline V CDR1 and CDR2: SEHNR, FQNEAQ (reference sequence). The CDR3 has 14 amino acids. Between the trimmed V and J ends, which lost 3 bases and 5 bases, there was a span of 14 bases. This chain's CDR3 is CASSFTTSSHEQYF. The CDR3 nucleotides are TGTGCCAGCAGCTTTACGACTAGTTCGCACGAGCAGTACTTC.

Comments on this clone: The sample has other DNA sequences that encode this CDR3 too. V and J are TRBV7-2 and TRBJ2-7; 13 bases are shared with TRBD2. Trimming cost V 1 base and J 4 bases; bases outside gene matches: 1. The CDR3 contains 15 residues. Germline loops: CDR1 SGHTA, CDR2 FQGNSA. CDR3 nucleotides: TGTGCCAGCAGCTTAGGGACTAGCGGGAGTTACGAGCAGTACTTC. Translating it yields CASSLGTSGSYEQYF. Together with reference TRBV7-2 and TRBJ2-7, the CDR3 gives the full variable domain: GAGVSQSPSNKVTEKGKDVELRCDPISGHTALYWYRQSLGQGLEFLIYFQGNSAPDKSGLPSDRFSAERTGGSVSTLTIQRTQQEDSAVYLCASSLGTSGSYEQYFGPGTRLTVT.

This rearrangement joins TRBV7-9 to TRBJ2-2; unclear D gene. Germline-derived CDR1 and CDR2 are SEHNR and FQNEAQ (reference sequence). The CDR3 extends over 13 amino acids. Deletions cut 3 bases from V and 6 bases from J, with 8 bases between. CDR3 sequence: CASSFSNPGELFF. DNA of the CDR3: TGTGCCAGCAGCTTTAGCAACCCCGGGGAGCTGTTTTTT.

A single count supports this clone. This CDR3 reads CASSSTGDVYTIYF. The DNA of the CDR3 is TGCGCCAGCAGCTCGACAGGGGACGTTTACACCATATATTTT. The chain links TRBV5-1 to TRBJ1-3; 8 bases line up with TRBD1. The V gene's germline CDR1 is SGHRS and CDR2 YFSETQ. The CDR3 is 14 residues long. V dropped 3 bases and J dropped 8; count of bases not matched to a gene: 7. Combining the CDR3 with reference TRBV5-1 and TRBJ1-3 gives the whole variable domain KAGVTQTPRYLIKTRGQQVTLSCSPISGHRSVSWYQQTPGQGLQFLFEYFSETQRNKGNFPGRFSGRQFSNSRSEMNVSTLELGDSALYLCASSSTGDVYTIYFGEGSWLTVV.

The chain couples TRBV5-4 to TRBJ1-3; no clear D gene. The CDR3 runs to 15 residues. Germline lookup yields CDR1 SGHNT and CDR2 YYREEE (reference sequence). The germline V and J ends were trimmed by 3 bases and 4 bases, with 14 bases remaining between them. This chain's CDR3 is CASSSRDPGGNTIYF. CDR3 coding DNA: TGTGCCAGCAGCTCTAGGGATCCGGGGGGAAACACCATATATTTT.

The chain employs TRBV10-1 and TRBJ2-1, with 8 bases fitting TRBD2. V gave up 0 bases and J gave up 2 bases; unmatched junction bases: 9. Per the germline V gene, CDR1 is WNHNN and CDR2 is SYGVQD (reference sequence). This CDR3 spans 18 amino acids. The CDR3 spells CASSESKISSGTYNEQFF. CDR3 coding DNA: TGCGCCAGCAGTGAGTCGAAGATTAGTAGCGGGACCTACAATGAGCAGTTCTTC.

The gene calls are TRBV7-9 and TRBJ2-7; 12 bases match TRBD2. The CDR3 length is 14 residues. J lost 5 bases, V lost 5 bases, and 4 bases had no gene match. Per the germline V gene, CDR1 is SEHNR and CDR2 is FQNEAQ (reference sequence). The CDR3 spells CASSRLAGVNEQYF. CDR3 nucleotides: TGTGCCAGCAGCCGACTAGCGGGAGTCAACGAGCAGTACTTC.

The genes are TRBV5-4 and TRBJ2-6; the D gene is possibly TRBD1 (5 bases). The CDR3 is 17 residues long. Germline CDR1 SGHNT, CDR2 YYREEE (reference sequence). V lost 0 bases and J 0 bases, leaving 10 bases between the germline ends. DNA of the CDR3: TGTGCCAGCAGCTTGGATCAGGGTCCCTCTGGGGCCAACGTCCTGACTTTC. This translates into CASSLDQGPSGANVLTF.

This rearrangement joins TRBV7-6 to TRBJ2-5; the match to TRBD2 covers 9 bases. The CDR3 runs 14 residues. The V segment lost 5 bases and the J segment 3 bases; nucleotides outside the gene matches: 4. Germline lookup yields CDR1 SGHVS and CDR2 FNYEAQ. The CDR3 DNA reads TGTGCCAGCAGCGTGACTAGCGGAAAAGAGACCCAGTACTTC. Protein: CASSVTSGKETQYF.

This rearrangement joins TRBV7-3 to TRBJ1-1; no clear D gene. V was shortened by 11 bases and J by 1 base, with 11 bases between the two germline ends. This CDR3 has 12 residues. Germline V lookup: CDR1 SGHTA, CDR2 FQGTGA. CDR3 region: CAVGGRNTEAFF. DNA of the CDR3: TGTGCCGTGGGAGGGCGGAACACTGAAGCTTTCTTT.

This clone came up a few times. This chain uses TRBV28 with TRBJ1-5; D gene unclear. The ends were cut back, 7 bases at V and 2 bases at J, with 21 bases in the middle. The length of the CDR3 is 17 residues. CDR1 and CDR2 from the germline V gene are MDHEN and SYDVKM. For the CDR3, the DNA is TGTGCCAGCAATCCGAGGGTTTCCCGGGAGGGCAATCAGCCCCAGCATTTT. Amino acids: CASNPRVSREGNQPQHF.

The V and J genes are TRBV11-3 and TRBJ2-7, with D possibly being TRBD2 (6 bases). The length of the CDR3 is 16 residues. From germline, CDR1 is SGHNT and CDR2 YENEEA. V dropped 0 bases and J dropped 6 bases, with 18 bases sitting between them. Written as DNA, the CDR3 is TGTGCCAGCAGCTTAGATAGCGGCAGCGGCTCGGCCGAGCAGTACTTC. Amino acid sequence: CASSLDSGSGSAEQYF. The full variable domain, completed using reference TRBV11-3 and TRBJ2-7, is EAGVVQSPRYKIIEKKQPVAFWCNPISGHNTLYWYLQNLGQGPELLIRYENEEAVDDSQLPKDRFSAERLKGVDSTLKIQPAELGDSAVYLCASSLDSGSGSAEQYFGPGTRLTVT.

J is TRBJ2-7 and V is TRBV14, with TRBD2 as a possible D gene (5 bases). V lost 1 base to trimming and J lost 6 bases, with 13 bases between them. The CDR3 is 14 amino acids. Germline V gene data show CDR1 as SGHDN and CDR2 as FVKESK. In DNA, the CDR3 is TGTGCCAGCAGCCAAGTTCTAGCAAAGAGCGAGCAGTACTTC. It translates to CASSQVLAKSEQYF.

This sequence joins TRBV30 and TRBJ2-3; a weak D match, TRBD2 (6 bases). Germline CDR1 reads GTSNPN; CDR2 reads SVGIG (reference sequence). V shed 0 bases and J shed 2 bases, with 9 bases lying between them. CDR3 length: 14 residues. CDR3 bases: TGTGCCTGGAGTGTGGGGGGAAACACAGATACGCAGTATTTT. Encoded protein: CAWSVGGNTDTQYF.

The rearrangement uses TRBV5-1 and TRBJ2-1; TRBD2 matches 10 bases. Germline CDR1 is SGHRS and CDR2 is YFSETQ. The CDR3 sequence is 18 residues long. V was pared by 1 base and J by 1 base, with 8 bases of the junction left unmatched. The CDR3 nucleotides are TGCGCCAGCAGCTTGCCTAGCGGGAGATCTAAATCCTACAATGAGCAGTTCTTC. Translating gives CASSLPSGRSKSYNEQFF.

V usage is TRBV7-6 and J usage is TRBJ1-3; possibly TRBD1 for D (6 bases). Trimming stripped 0 bases from V and 0 bases from J, with 12 bases between. The CDR3 runs to 17 residues. In germline, CDR1 is SGHVS, CDR2 FNYEAQ. CDR3: CASSLAGHQNSGNTIYF. DNA of the CDR3: TGTGCCAGCAGCTTAGCGGGACACCAGAACTCTGGAAACACCATATATTTT.

The J gene is TRBJ1-5, the V gene TRBV6-5; D is unclear. CDR1 and CDR2 from the germline V gene are MNHEY and SVGAGI. The CDR3 length is 13 residues. V lost 7 bases and J lost 0, with 7 bases in between. Here the CDR3 reads CASTGFSNQPQHF. Here the CDR3 DNA reads TGTGCCAGCACCGGTTTTAGCAATCAGCCCCAGCATTTT.

The chain links TRBV10-3 to TRBJ2-3, with 10 nucleotides matching TRBD2. The length of the CDR3 is 13 residues. Unmatched junction bases numbered 2, after V lost 8 bases and J lost 3 bases. Germline lookup yields CDR1 ENHRY and CDR2 SYGVKD. CDR3 sequence: CAILAGETDTQYF. The CDR3 bases are TGTGCCATCCTAGCGGGAGAAACAGATACGCAGTATTTT.

The chain employs TRBV28 and TRBJ1-2; no firm D call. Per germline, CDR1 MDHEN and CDR2 SYDVKM. Deletions cut 5 bases from V and 8 bases from J, with 12 bases between. The CDR3 is 12 residues long. In DNA form, the CDR3 reads TGTGCCAGCAGTGGCCGGGGAGGCGGCTACACCTTC. Translated: CASSGRGGGYTF.

This sequence joins TRBV18 and TRBJ1-2; TRBD1 matches at 11 bases. This CDR3 contains 14 residues. V lost 4 bases and J lost 8; bases outside the gene matches: 6. CDR1 is KGHSH and CDR2 is LQKENI in the germline V gene. CDR3 amino acids: CASSQGQGGRGYTF. Written as DNA, the CDR3 is TGTGCCAGCTCACAGGGACAGGGGGGGCGCGGCTACACCTTC.

The V gene is TRBV3-1 (or the pseudogene TRBV3-2), the J gene TRBJ2-1; the match to TRBD2 covers 10 bases. V dropped 7 bases and J dropped 8; count of bases not matched to a gene: 11. Looked up from germline, CDR1 is LGHDT and CDR2 is YNNKEL (reference sequence). The CDR3 consists of 15 residues. The CDR3: CASKGASGSLYEQFF. CDR3 bases: TGTGCCAGCAAGGGAGCTAGCGGGAGTTTATATGAGCAGTTCTTC.

J is TRBJ1-5 and V is TRBV14; D not certain. V lost 3 bases to trimming and J lost 6 bases, with 6 bases between them. This CDR3 has 12 residues. The germline V gene has CDR1 SGHDN and CDR2 FVKESK. The CDR3 protein is CASSHRGQPQHF. The CDR3 DNA is TGTGCCAGCAGCCATCGGGGTCAGCCCCAGCATTTT.

V usage is TRBV6-5 and J usage is TRBJ2-5; tentatively, D is TRBD1 (6 bases). The germline CDR1 and CDR2 sequences are MNHEY and SVGAGI. The CDR3 is 13 amino acids. V lost 6 bases to trimming and J lost 2 bases, with 10 bases between them. The CDR3 loop reads CASRDRTQETQYF. The CDR3 nucleotides read TGTGCCAGCAGAGACAGGACTCAAGAGACCCAGTACTTC.

This clone was picked up one time. CDR3 loop: CASSSGTVSQPQHF. The CDR3 DNA sequence: TGTGCCAGCAGCTCAGGGACAGTGTCTCAGCCCCAGCATTTT. This chain links TRBV7-9 with TRBJ1-5; 7 bases fit TRBD1. J gave up 6 bases and V 4 bases, and 6 bases lay outside the gene matches. The CDR3 spans 14 residues. In germline, CDR1 is SEHNR, CDR2 FQNEAQ (reference sequence).

V gene TRBV14 combines with J gene TRBJ1-5, with a weak D call TRBD1 (5 bases). Germline V CDR1 and CDR2: SGHDN, FVKESK. Trimming took off 3 bases at V and 0 bases at J, with 18 bases between the two ends. There are 18 residues in the CDR3. The CDR3 spells CASSHGQLRDYSNQPQHF. CDR3 DNA sequence: TGTGCCAGCAGCCATGGACAACTCAGAGATTATAGCAATCAGCCCCAGCATTTT.

The chain couples TRBV11-1 to TRBJ2-7, with a weak D call TRBD2 (6 bases). With 3 bases removed from V and 3 bases from J, the gap between germline ends came to 9 bases. This CDR3 has 13 residues. Germline CDR1 reads SGHAT; CDR2 reads FQDESV (reference sequence). The DNA of the CDR3 is TGTGCCAGCAGCTTTCGGGAGAGCTACGAGCAGTACTTC. It codes for CASSFRESYEQYF.